The 3 T cell receptor beta chains presented below share a single source sample, sequenced in a study of shared clonotypes between healthy human individuals. Selected positively for CCR7 and CD45RO-negative, naive CD8 cells excluded terminally differentiated effector memory CD45RA+ cells. Libraries were prepared by immunoSEQ multiplex PCR; TCRdb keeps only in-frame clonotypes and omits some of them. The repertoire holds almost 700,000 clones, approximately 90% seen once, with approximately 24% in the top ten. Sequenced input: naive CD8+ T cells sorted from blood. The source of these receptors is a man aged 30-40 years in good health.

The gene calls are TRBV27 and TRBJ1-2; 7 bases map to TRBD1. V shed 6 bases, J shed 5 bases, and the junction held 12 bases outside the gene matches. Germline loops: CDR1 MNHEY, CDR2 SMNVEV (reference sequence). This CDR3 has 15 amino acids. CDR3: CASSSYRDRFYGYTF. DNA for the CDR3: TGTGCCAGCAGCTCCTACCGGGACAGATTTTATGGCTACACCTTC.

The rearrangement links TRBV28 to TRBJ2-1; no clear D. The CDR3 spans 13 residues. From germline, CDR1 is MDHEN and CDR2 SYDVKM. Trimming pared 3 bases from V and 6 bases from J, leaving 9 bases between. In DNA form, the CDR3 reads TGTGCCAGCAGTTTTGGGCTTGCCAATGAGCAGTTCTTC. It specifies CASSFGLANEQFF. The full variable domain, completed using reference TRBV28 and TRBJ2-1, is DVKVTQSSRYLVKRTGEKVFLECVQDMDHENMFWYRQDPGLGLRLIYFSYDVKMKEKGDIPEGYSVSREKKERFSLILESASTNQTSMYLCASSFGLANEQFFGPGTRLTVL.

The gene calls are TRBV27 and TRBJ2-2; no reliable D call. Germline CDR1 reads MNHEY; CDR2 reads SMNVEV (reference sequence). The CDR3 has 17 residues. V was trimmed by 3 bases and J by 4 bases, leaving 18 bases between them. In DNA, the CDR3 is TGTGCCAGCAGTTTTAAGCCCGGCTCGTATTCCACCGGGGAGCTGTTTTTT. It is translated as CASSFKPGSYSTGELFF.